The clone carrying this T cell receptor beta chain occurred once. Some clones are missing from TCRdb's copy, which holds only in-frame ones; the method was immunoSEQ multiplex PCR. Of some 150,000 clones listed, around nine tenths are singletons. The sample comes from a study of blood T cell repertoires in COVID-19. The germline V gene encodes CDR1 KGHSH and CDR2 LQKENI. The CDR3 runs 12 residues. The V and J ends lost 7 bases and 4 bases respectively, with 10 bases between them. This sequence joins TRBV18 and TRBJ2-5; D ambiguous. This receptor was taken from a man younger than 35 with active or convalescent COVID-19. The specimen was peripheral blood. The CDR3 region has the DNA TGTGCCAGCTGCCAGGATGGAGAGACCCAGTACTTC. Its translation is CASCQDGETQYF.